The following is a TCR beta chain sequence with its context. The antigen it recognizes is unknown. Nothing much larger sits one base from this clone, and base qualities are not available. Using the deep immunoSEQ assay, TCR CDR3 regions were amplified from genomic DNA by multiplex PCR. For each cell subset, the extracted genomic DNA was distributed evenly across all wells of several immunoSEQ 96-well plates, and each plate served as one replicate. Each replicate PCR for sorted subsets received 150 to 250 ng genomic DNA, equal to about 29,000 T cell genomes. Purified libraries were measured with a Qubit 3.0 fluorometer, size-checked on a Bioanalyzer 2100, and measured again with the KAPA Library Quantification kit. Every immunoSEQ 96-well plate was sequenced on a separate single-read 150-cycle Illumina NextSeq 550 flow cell. Per the authors' processing: Because the immunoSEQ output held only junctional sequences and lacked quality scores, the filtering could not match the filtering applied to full-length reads. Sequences were annotated with PyIR, a Python wrapper for IgBLAST v1.9, and V/J genes and CDR3 were assigned using IMGT germline references. Reads were removed for weak V/J assignments (E-value above 1e-6), missing CDR3, stop codons, out-of-frame junctions, or ambiguous translated residues. V3J clonotypes were defined as sequences sharing an identical inferred V gene, J gene, and CDR3 amino acid sequence. Percentage overlap between repertoires was calculated by dividing the number of shared unique clonotypes by the size of the smaller repertoire. RTK rarefaction, the Chao1 estimator, and Recon v2.1 estimates of unobserved clonotypes were used to assess repertoire richness. Generation probabilities for all TCRbeta clonotypes obtained by the gDNA method from four donors were computed using OLGA. TCRdb obtained this table from immuneACCESS and retained in-frame rearrangements with V and J assigned. These tables miss some clones; where compared with another copy, unresolved V genes account for less than half of the shortfall, and the remainder is unexplained. The DNA was the basis for D and trimming; V, J and clone size are from that table. The sample yields 2.5 million or so clones; around nine tenths were counted once. The ten largest account for around 0.14% of the sample.

The CDR3 measures 14 amino acids from cysteine to phenylalanine. CDR3 DNA is the only sequence kept; it has 42 bases, read in frame from the first base. The CDR1 and CDR2 encoded by the germline V gene are MNHNS and SASEGT. Relative to germline, V is 3 bases shorter and J is 3 bases shorter, with 11 bases between their ends. These data come from a study of shared clonotypes between healthy human individuals (dated by TCRdb to 2020 to 2021). With respect to the entire study: A couple of women and a few men aged 18 to 49 years were included in the cohort. Per donor, three plates each were used for CD4 naive and CD4 memory, two for CD8 naive, and one for CD8 memory. To estimate repertoire size and how much clonotype sharing occurs between individuals, the study deeply sequenced the blood TCR repertoires of a handful of healthy adults. To increase sequencing depth and limit assay-specific biases, TCR repertoire library preparation and sequencing were carried out by different laboratories using diverse techniques. Between about 0.8 and 9 billion PBMCs per donor were obtained by leukapheresis. What the study reported, not specific to this receptor: Pairwise subsampling indicated that sequencing depth was expected to affect the degree of clonotype sharing among donors. Sharing across a few donors was observed for around 4.8% of naive CD4, less than 4% of naive CD8, 2.3% of memory CD4, and about 0.39% of memory CD8 clonotypes. Naive subsets generally had larger estimated clonotype richness than memory subsets. Because the study included a small number of donors, the genetic and exposure-history diversity represented was limited. Even with the large sequencing depth, rarefaction of the sorted-subset datasets indicated that sequencing was incomplete. Only blood was sampled, and tissue TCR repertoires likely differ from those in blood. Compared with non-shared clonotypes, the clonotypes found in all four sorted-subset donors had higher generation probabilities.

The donors were healthy, HIV-negative adults who had no recently reported acute infections or vaccinations. All donors were Caucasian adults living in Nashville, Tennessee, USA. Magnetic negative selection was used to enrich CD4+ T cells, after which naive cells were positively selected on CD45RA and the negative fraction became the memory subset. Blood was collected by leukapheresis, and PBMCs were isolated by Ficoll-Histopaque density gradient centrifugation and then cryopreserved in liquid nitrogen vapor phase. Analytical flow cytometry was used to check the purity and quantity of every magnetically sorted T cell population. From each sorted fraction, genomic DNA was isolated and quantified by UV absorbance on a Nanodrop 2000c.

Sample: naive CD4+ T cells sorted from blood. Read against the paper, the sample's cell subset or site label means: CD45RA+ positively selected. This receptor was obtained from a man younger than 30 in good health. The chain links TRBV6-1 with TRBJ2-5, with no confidently assigned D gene. The bases read TGTGCCAGCAGTGAGAATAGTGGGAAAGAGACCCAGTACTTC. This is translated as CASSENSGKETQYF.